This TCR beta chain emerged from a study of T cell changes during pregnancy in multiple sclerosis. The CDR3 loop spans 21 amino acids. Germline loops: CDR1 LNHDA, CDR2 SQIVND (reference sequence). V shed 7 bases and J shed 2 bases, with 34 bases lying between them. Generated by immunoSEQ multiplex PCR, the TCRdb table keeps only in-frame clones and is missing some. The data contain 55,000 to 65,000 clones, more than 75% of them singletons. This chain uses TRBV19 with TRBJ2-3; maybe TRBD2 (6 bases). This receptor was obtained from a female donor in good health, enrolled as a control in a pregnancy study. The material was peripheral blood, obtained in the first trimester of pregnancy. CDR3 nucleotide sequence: TGTGCCAGTATAACCCTCATTTGTTGGGGCTTTACTAGCAGATCCACAGATACGCAGTATTTT. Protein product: CASITLICWGFTSRSTDTQYF. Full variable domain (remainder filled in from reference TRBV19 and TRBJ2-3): DGGITQSPKYLFRKEGQNVTLSCEQNLNHDAMYWYRQDPGQGLRLIYYSQIVNDFQKGDIAEGYSVSREKKESFPLTVTSAQKNPTAFYLCASITLICWGFTSRSTDTQYFGPGTRLTVL.